Below are 31 T cell receptor beta chains sequenced from a single sample in a study of blood T cell repertoires in COVID-19. The table came from immunoSEQ multiplex PCR; TCRdb's copy has only in-frame clones and leaves some out. The data hold 80,000 to 90,000 clones, with around 83% observed a single time. The sample was peripheral blood. The receptors shown here come from an older woman with acute or convalescent COVID-19.

This clone is labeled medium-sized (0.01 to 0.1%). This CDR3 reads CASYPKKYF. In nucleotides, the CDR3 is TGTGCCAGCTATCCTAAGAAGTACTTC. V is TRBV27 and J is TRBJ2-7; D call uncertain. CDR1 and CDR2 (germline): MNHEY, SMNVEV (reference sequence). Trimming stripped 8 bases from V and 11 bases from J, with 10 bases between. The CDR3 spans 9 residues.

This rearrangement joins TRBV27 to TRBJ2-7, with D perhaps TRBD1 (6 bases). Germline loops: CDR1 MNHEY, CDR2 SMNVEV (reference sequence). V was clipped by 5 bases and J by 5 bases, with 16 bases between them. The CDR3 sequence is 14 residues long. Here the CDR3 DNA reads TGTGCCAGCAGTCTTCTAGGAACAGGGAACGAGCAGTACTTC. Its protein product is CASSLLGTGNEQYF.

The chain couples TRBV9 to TRBJ2-1, with TRBD2 matching 10 bases. The CDR3 has 15 residues. V lost 2 bases to trimming and J lost 6 bases; unmatched junction nucleotides: 5. Germline lookup yields CDR1 SGDLS and CDR2 YYNGEE. The CDR3 coding sequence is TGTGCCAGCAGCGTCGAGCGGGGGGGCCTCAATGAGCAGTTCTTC. Translated: CASSVERGGLNEQFF.

The chain has TRBV6-5 and TRBJ1-1, with 9 bases that match TRBD1. This CDR3 comprises 15 residues. The germline V gene encodes CDR1 MNHEY and CDR2 SVGAGI. The V gene end was trimmed by 0 bases and the J gene end by 5 bases; junction bases not matched to a gene: 4. CDR3 in amino acids: CASSYSLTGGTEAFF. Written as DNA, the CDR3 is TGTGCCAGCAGTTACTCCCTGACAGGGGGGACTGAAGCTTTCTTT.

This clone was counted only a few times. The chain carries TRBV11-2 and TRBJ1-1; 7 bases are shared with TRBD1. The CDR3 is 14 amino acids. The V and J ends lost 3 bases and 4 bases, in that order; junction bases with no gene match: 5. From germline, CDR1 is SGHAT and CDR2 FQNNGV. The chain's CDR3 is CASSFQQGFTEAFF. In DNA form, the CDR3 reads TGTGCCAGCAGCTTCCAACAGGGGTTCACTGAAGCTTTCTTT.

The chain carries TRBV10-2 and TRBJ1-5; D possibly corresponds to TRBD1 (6 bases). The CDR3 has 13 amino acids. Deletions cut 6 bases from V and 4 bases from J, with 10 bases between. Germline V CDR1 and CDR2: WSHSY, SAAADI. CDR3 nucleotide sequence: TGCGCCAGCAGCCTCACAGGGAATCAGCCCCAGCATTTT. It yields the protein CASSLTGNQPQHF.

V is TRBV6-1 and J is TRBJ2-3; the D gene is possibly TRBD2 (7 bases). Germline V gene sequence: CDR1 MNHNS, CDR2 SASEGT. The CDR3 has 18 amino acids. V lost 4 bases and J lost 4, with 24 bases in between. CDR3 sequence: CASSVEGGARFRPDTQYF. The CDR3 DNA reads TGTGCCAGCAGTGTCGAAGGGGGGGCGCGATTCCGCCCAGATACGCAGTATTTT.

The chain joins TRBV6-5 to TRBJ1-5; D is undetermined. The CDR3 has 15 amino acids. Germline V gene lookup returns CDR1 MNHEY and CDR2 SVGAGI. V lost 0 bases to trimming and J lost 6 bases, with 12 bases between them. CDR3 region: CASSYSAHGSQPQHF. DNA for the CDR3: TGTGCCAGCAGTTACTCCGCCCATGGCTCTCAGCCCCAGCATTTT.

The V call is TRBV5-6, the J call TRBJ1-6; possibly TRBD1 for D (6 bases). Trimming removed 0 bases at V and 9 bases at J, with 16 bases between. The CDR3 has 16 amino acids. The germline gives CDR1 SGHDT, CDR2 YYEEEE. In nucleotides, the CDR3 is TGTGCCAGCAGCTTGGACGGGGGGGGCACGACTTCACCCCTCCACTTT. It specifies CASSLDGGGTTSPLHF.

This clone is a singleton in its sample. The rearrangement joins TRBV12-5 to TRBJ2-3; D call uncertain. The CDR3 runs to 14 residues. In germline, CDR1 is LGHNT, CDR2 FRNRAP. Trimming pared 2 bases from V and 2 bases from J, leaving 8 bases between. The CDR3 is CASGLWPSTDTQYF. The DNA of the CDR3 is TGTGCTAGTGGTTTGTGGCCATCCACAGATACGCAGTATTTT. Looking up the rest from reference TRBV12-5 and TRBJ2-3 gives the full variable domain: DARVTQTPRHKVTEMGQEVTMRCQPILGHNTVFWYRQTMMQGLELLAYFRNRAPLDDSGMPKDRFSAEMPDATLATLKIQPSEPRDSAVYFCASGLWPSTDTQYFGPGTRLTVL.

The chain couples TRBV12-3 or TRBV12-4 to TRBJ1-2; D gene unclear. This CDR3 is 13 amino acids long. Trimming cost V 2 bases and J 7 bases, with 11 bases left between them. The CDR3 DNA is TGTGCCAGCAGTTTACGGCCTACGGGTGGCTACACCTTC. This encodes CASSLRPTGGYTF.

The J gene is TRBJ2-5, the V gene TRBV19; 7 positions agree with TRBD2. Germline V gives CDR1 LNHDA, CDR2 SQIVND (reference sequence). The CDR3 contains 13 residues. J lost 5 bases, V lost 4 bases, and 4 bases had no gene match. The CDR3 spells CASSRGGRETQYF. The CDR3 DNA reads as TGTGCCAGTAGTAGGGGGGGTCGGGAGACCCAGTACTTC.

The chain employs TRBV5-8 and TRBJ2-3; tentative D call: TRBD2 (5 bases). The germline gives CDR1 SGHTS, CDR2 YDEGEE. V was shortened by 4 bases and J by 1 base, with 19 bases between the two germline ends. This CDR3 has 17 residues. CDR3 in amino acids: CASSRFLASGGTDTQYF. CDR3 in DNA: TGTGCCAGCAGCCGGTTCCTGGCGAGCGGCGGCACAGATACGCAGTATTTT.

The chain carries TRBV6-6 and TRBJ2-3; D not resolved. Trimming took off 5 bases at V and 3 bases at J, with 12 bases between the two ends. The CDR3 runs to 14 residues. The germline V gene encodes CDR1 MNHNY and CDR2 SVGAGI (reference sequence). DNA of the CDR3: TGTGCCAGCAGTAAATTGGGCGTTACAGATACGCAGTATTTT. This gives the protein CASSKLGVTDTQYF.

The chain uses TRBV7-8 and TRBJ2-2, with a weak D call TRBD2 (5 bases). V was cut by 3 bases and J by 6 bases, with 17 bases left in between. Germline V lookup: CDR1 SGHVS, CDR2 FQNEAQ. This CDR3 comprises 16 residues. Here the CDR3 reads CASSFPPGSGAGELFF. Here the CDR3 DNA reads TGTGCCAGCAGCTTCCCTCCGGGGTCTGGGGCCGGGGAGCTGTTTTTT.

The rearrangement links TRBV7-6 to TRBJ1-6, with TRBD1 identical over 9 bases. Looked up from germline, CDR1 is SGHVS and CDR2 is FNYEAQ. J lost 10 bases, V lost 6 bases, and 16 bases had no gene match. This CDR3 region has 17 residues. The CDR3 DNA follows: TGTGCCAGCAGTCTAGCCCCCCCGGGACAGGGTTCATCACCCCTCCACTTT. This codes for CASSLAPPGQGSSPLHF.

The chain couples TRBV5-1 to TRBJ1-4, with D tentatively TRBD1 (5 bases). Germline V CDR1 and CDR2: SGHRS, YFSETQ. CDR3 length equals 15 residues. Trimming took 4 bases from V and 5 from J, leaving 15 bases between them. CDR3 in DNA: TGCGCCAGCAGCCCGATTGCGACAGAGAATGAAAAACTGTTTTTT. Translated: CASSPIATENEKLFF. The full variable domain, rest sourced from reference TRBV5-1 and TRBJ1-4, is KAGVTQTPRYLIKTRGQQVTLSCSPISGHRSVSWYQQTPGQGLQFLFEYFSETQRNKGNFPGRFSGRQFSNSRSEMNVSTLELGDSALYLCASSPIATENEKLFFGSGTQLSVL.

There are a few counts of this clone. J is TRBJ2-2 and V is TRBV5-1; 13 nucleotides align to TRBD2. The CDR3 length is 16 residues. Germline V lookup: CDR1 SGHRS, CDR2 YFSETQ. Unmatched junction bases numbered 6, after V lost 4 bases and J lost 6 bases. This chain's CDR3 is CASSVSGTSGAGELFF. The CDR3 region has the DNA TGCGCCAGCAGCGTTTCCGGGACTAGCGGGGCCGGGGAGCTGTTTTTT.

Only a few counts were recorded for this clone. This rearrangement joins TRBV6-5 to TRBJ1-2; a possible D gene is TRBD1 (5 bases). V dropped 10 bases and J dropped 5 bases, with 14 bases sitting between them. The CDR3 consists of 12 residues. The V gene's germline CDR1 is MNHEY and CDR2 SVGAGI. For the CDR3, the DNA is TGTGCCATTGGACCGACAGTATATGGCTACACCTTC. Its protein is CAIGPTVYGYTF.

The CDR3 coding sequence is TGTGCCAGCAGTGATGACAGCTACACTGAAGCTTTCTTT. Translation gives CASSDDSYTEAFF. The J gene is TRBJ1-1, the V gene TRBV2, with D perhaps matching TRBD1 (5 bases). Trimming removed 3 bases from V and 3 bases from J, with 8 bases in between. The CDR3 sequence is 13 residues long. CDR1 is SNHLY and CDR2 is FYNNEI in the germline V gene.

V is TRBV28 and J is TRBJ1-2; 7 bases fit TRBD1. The length of the CDR3 is 13 residues. Trimming at V came to 4 bases and at J to 6 bases, leaving 5 bases not matched to a gene. From germline, CDR1 is MDHEN and CDR2 SYDVKM. In DNA, the CDR3 is TGTGCCAGCAGTTCCGACAGGGCCCATGGCTACACCTTC. Residues: CASSSDRAHGYTF.

V and J are TRBV7-8 and TRBJ2-2; 10 bases line up with TRBD2. Looked up from germline, CDR1 is SGHVS and CDR2 is FQNEAQ. The V and J ends lost 5 bases and 0 bases, in that order; junction bases with no gene match: 6. The CDR3 is 17 amino acids. The CDR3 sequence is CASSLRTSGPNTGELFF. In DNA, the CDR3 is TGTGCCAGCAGCCTCCGGACTAGCGGACCGAACACCGGGGAGCTGTTTTTT. Full variable domain (missing parts from reference TRBV7-8 and TRBJ2-2): GAGVSQSPRYKVAKRGQDVALRCDPISGHVSLFWYQQALGQGPEFLTYFQNEAQLDKSGLPSDRFFAERPEGSVSTLKIQRTQQEDSAVYLCASSLRTSGPNTGELFFGEGSRLTVL.

The chain recombines TRBV18 with TRBJ2-7; the match to TRBD1 covers 9 bases. CDR1 is KGHSH, CDR2 LQKENI, per germline. The CDR3 runs to 18 residues. With V trimmed by 4 bases and J by 5 bases, 18 bases remained unmatched. The CDR3 loop reads CASSQPPRSGTGYDEQYF. The CDR3 DNA follows: TGTGCCAGCTCACAACCGCCCCGCTCCGGGACAGGGTATGACGAGCAGTACTTC. Drawing the rest from reference TRBV18 and TRBJ2-7, the complete variable domain is NAGVMQNPRHLVRRRGQEARLRCSPMKGHSHVYWYRQLPEEGLKFMVYLQKENIIDESGMPKERFSAEFPKEGPSILRIQQVVRGDSAAYFCASSQPPRSGTGYDEQYFGPGTRLTVT.

The chain couples TRBV6-5 to TRBJ1-2; 8 nucleotides line up with TRBD1. Germline-derived CDR1 and CDR2 are MNHEY and SVGAGI. The CDR3 length is 15 residues. V gave up 5 bases and J gave up 5 bases; unmatched junction bases: 10. CDR3 DNA sequence: TGTGCCAGCAGTAGACAGGGGTTAGATTCTTATGGCTACACCTTC. Translating it yields CASSRQGLDSYGYTF.

J is TRBJ1-2 and V is TRBV3-1 (or the pseudogene TRBV3-2); D ambiguous. The CDR3 loop spans 18 amino acids. V lost 1 base to trimming and J lost 4 bases, with 22 bases between them. Germline CDR1 reads LGHDT; CDR2 reads YNNKEL (reference sequence). The CDR3 DNA sequence: TGTGCCAGCAGCCAAGGCCAAAGCGCGAAGCGAACTAGCTATGGCTACACCTTC. Protein sequence: CASSQGQSAKRTSYGYTF.

V gene TRBV3-1 (or the pseudogene TRBV3-2) combines with J gene TRBJ2-3, with 12 bases aligning to TRBD2. CDR1 and CDR2 from the germline V gene are LGHDT and YNNKEL (reference sequence). V shed 4 bases and J 4 bases; nucleotides not matched to a gene: 12. This CDR3 has 18 amino acids. CDR3 loop: CASSPYTTSGGLSDTQYF. The CDR3 DNA is TGTGCCAGCAGCCCCTATACAACTAGCGGGGGGCTCTCAGATACGCAGTATTTT.

This chain links TRBV27 with TRBJ2-3, with a possible D match to TRBD2 (5 bases). In germline, CDR1 is MNHEY, CDR2 SMNVEV (reference sequence). The V gene lost 7 bases and the J gene lost 5 bases, with 25 bases spanning the gap. The CDR3 length is 17 residues. The CDR3 nucleotides read TGTGCCAGCATCCCCGAGGCGGGCCTACGATCGGGAGATACGCAGTATTTT. Residues: CASIPEAGLRSGDTQYF.

CDR3 sequence reads: CASKRGGTDYNEQFF. In nucleotides, the CDR3 is TGTGCCAGCAAAAGGGGCGGGACGGACTACAATGAGCAGTTCTTC. J is TRBJ2-1 and V is TRBV2; D is possibly TRBD2 (6 bases). CDR3 size: 15 residues. Trimming cost V 7 bases and J 3 bases, with 16 bases left between them. Germline loops: CDR1 SNHLY, CDR2 FYNNEI.

This clone has just one count. The V call is TRBV6-1, the J call TRBJ2-7; D possibly corresponds to TRBD1 (5 bases). The CDR3 consists of 17 residues. V was cut by 1 base and J by 1 base, with 17 bases left in between. Germline V gene sequence: CDR1 MNHNS, CDR2 SASEGT. The CDR3 region has the DNA TGTGCCAGCAGTGAAGATCTGGGGCGTCCCTCATCCTACGAGCAGTACTTC. It codes for CASSEDLGRPSSYEQYF.

This chain uses TRBV10-2 with TRBJ1-3; TRBD1 aligns across 10 bases. Germline V gene lookup returns CDR1 WSHSY and CDR2 SAAADI. The CDR3 runs to 15 residues. V gave up 6 bases and J gave up 2 bases; unmatched junction bases: 4. CDR3: CASRETGGTGNTIYF. CDR3 nucleotide sequence: TGCGCCAGCAGGGAGACAGGGGGCACTGGAAACACCATATATTTT.

This chain connects TRBV4-2 to TRBJ2-3; no reliable D call. The CDR3 is made up of 13 amino acids. The ends were cut back, 2 bases at V and 6 bases at J, with 9 bases in the middle. Germline CDR1 and CDR2: LGHNA and YNFKEQ. The chain's CDR3 is CASSQLSGDTQYF. The CDR3 DNA is TGTGCCAGCAGCCAACTCTCCGGGGATACGCAGTATTTT.